This T cell receptor (beta chain) derives from a study of control samples from healthy donors and cancer patients (dated by TCRdb to 2020 to 2021). About this clone: What antigen it recognizes has not been identified. No much larger clone is present one base from it, and per-base qualities are unavailable.

Libraries were made using the immunoSEQ multiplex PCR assay. In its TCRdb copy, this immuneACCESS table keeps in-frame sequences only and misses some clones. Where compared with another copy, unresolved V genes explain less than half of these, and the others have no known cause. A total of over 100,000 clones appear in this sample, about 93% of them only once. The ten largest clones add up to 2% to 3% of the sample. Taken from the germline V gene (reference sequence), the CDR1 and CDR2 loops are MNHNY and SVGAGI. The CDR3 contains 15 residues, cysteine and phenylalanine counted. The read is trimmed to its CDR3 DNA, 45 bases read in frame from base 1. Trimming takes 1 base from V and 2 bases from J, and the germline ends sit 10 bases apart.

Recombination joined TRBV6-6 with TRBJ2-3; TRBD2 is a weak D gene call, 7 bases matching. The sequence came from a man aged 40-55 years in good health. The sample was blood. The nucleotide sequence is TGTGCCAGCAGTTACTGGGGGGGCCCCACAGATACGCAGTATTTT. It translates to CASSYWGGPTDTQYF.